Detailed here is one TCR beta chain. Its antigen target is currently unknown. There are no base qualities to consult, and no much larger clone falls within one base. The method behind the library was multiplex PCR. TCRdb records Illumina HiSeq 4000 as the sequencer. TCR beta libraries were built with iRepertoire HTBI primers and Arm-PCR amplification of CDR3 regions. Before sequencing, the PCR products went through gel purification. The study's processing was this. Across samples, roughly 60 TRBV and 14 TRBJ segments were identified and used for gene usage analysis of CDR3 amino acid clonotypes. COPE and FqMerger were used to merge filtered high-quality paired reads into contigs. BLAST was used to align contigs to the IMGT TRBV, TRBD and TRBJ reference genes, and CDR3 was defined following IMGT. Clonotypes above 0.1% frequency were classified as highly expanded clones. Shannon entropy was used to measure repertoire diversity, and the Gini coefficient was used to measure V-J evenness. Clonotypes shared by more than one individual were considered public. TCRdb trimmed public reads at Q25 via fastp, called clones via MiXCR and kept in-frame beta chains. Each CDR3 protein gets just one entry, which takes the most common genes and DNA from the rows behind it. TCRdb, not the authors, supplied the V and J calls. This sample lists hundreds of thousands of distinct CDR3 sequences; roughly 21% were detected once. The ten largest clonotypes hold less than 35% of the sample.

From the cysteine up to the phenylalanine, the CDR3 has a length of 20 residues. This entry keeps only the CDR3 DNA: 60 bases, framed from base 1. Based on the germline V gene (reference sequence), the CDR1 and CDR2 sequences are SEHNR and FQNEAQ. The germline ends are 31 bases apart after V is trimmed by 5 bases and J by 3 bases. This sample stems from a study of regulatory T cells in long-lasting Graves disease (dated by TCRdb to about 2021). Some background on the complete study: Persistent Graves' disease was defined as antithyroid drug treatment for over 5 years with persistently positive TSH receptor autoantibodies. The study was registered as a clinical trial and conducted in China. In the clinical cohort, patients with persistent Graves' disease had used antithyroid drugs for an average of about 9.3 years. Peripheral blood TCR sequencing and RNA sequencing compared persistent Graves' disease patients with newly diagnosed Graves' disease patients. A total of roughly 35 samples underwent TCR sequencing: around 13 from persistent and about 20 from newly diagnosed Graves' disease patients.

The intended sense of this specimen's time point label: persistent/refractory GD, antithyroid drugs over 5 years with positive TRAb. For both TCR sequencing and RNA sequencing, RNA was extracted from PBMCs using TRIzol. The diagnosis of Graves' disease was made according to American Thyroid Association guidelines. Patients for the study were recruited at an endocrinology department in Xi'an, China. Each patient gave 8.5 to 9.5 milliliters of peripheral blood, collected in an EDTA anticoagulant tube. Ficoll Paque Plus density gradient separation was used to isolate PBMCs, and no further T cell sorting was performed. An Agilent 2100 Bioanalyzer and agarose gel were used to check RNA quality, and a NanoDrop 2000 was used to measure RNA concentration. What the work shows at the level of the full study, not this receptor alone: Persistent patients shared more public clonotypes among themselves (around 3,000) than newly diagnosed patients did (over 950). Persistent Graves' disease patients showed lower TCR Shannon entropy and fewer highly expanded clones than newly diagnosed patients, suggesting clonal expansion. The study examined only peripheral blood because the primary lesion, thyroid tissue, could not be accessed. As a limitation, the authors acknowledged that the small sample size may reduce accuracy. TRBV28, TRBJ1-2 and TRBJ2-5 were preferentially used in persistent disease, while TRBV20-1 and TRBJ2-1 were favored in newly diagnosed disease. Sequencing and analysis were limited to the TCR beta chain.

The receptor was derived from a female donor with Graves disease. Recombination connected TRBV7-9 to TRBJ1-2; the D gene cannot be resolved reliably. Sequencing was performed on peripheral blood mononuclear cells (PBMCs), taken when the disease was refractory, from a patient treated with antithyroid drugs. The DNA sequence is as follows: TGTGCCAGCAGCCAGAGCCCACGCCTACATCTGCGGGATGGCGACTATGGCTACACCTTC. This translates into CASSQSPRLHLRDGDYGYTF.